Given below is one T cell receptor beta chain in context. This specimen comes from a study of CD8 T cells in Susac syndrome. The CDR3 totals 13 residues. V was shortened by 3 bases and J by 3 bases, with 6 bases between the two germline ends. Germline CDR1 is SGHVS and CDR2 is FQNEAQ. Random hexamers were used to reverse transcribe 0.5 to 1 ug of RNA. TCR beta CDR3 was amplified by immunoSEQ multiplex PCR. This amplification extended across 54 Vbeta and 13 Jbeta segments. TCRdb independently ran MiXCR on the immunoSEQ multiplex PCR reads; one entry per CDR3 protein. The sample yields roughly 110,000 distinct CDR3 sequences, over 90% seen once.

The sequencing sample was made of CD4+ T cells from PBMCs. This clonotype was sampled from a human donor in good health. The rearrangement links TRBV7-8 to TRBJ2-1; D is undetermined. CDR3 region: CASSFVSYNEQFF. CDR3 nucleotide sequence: TGTGCCAGCAGCTTTGTCAGCTACAATGAGCAGTTCTTC.